Included here is one TCR beta chain sequence, with context. The target of this receptor is not known. Within one base of it there is no much larger clone, and no base qualities were kept. The immunoSEQ Assay, a bias-controlled multiplex PCR, was used to amplify TCRbeta CDR3 regions from genomic DNA. Concerning the study's data processing: Within the assay, amplification of reference gene primers was used to estimate how many nucleated cells each sample contained. To quantify the absolute abundance of each unique TCRbeta CDR3 rearrangement, sequence reads were collapsed and filtered. Productive Simpson clonality was computed per sample as the square root of Simpson's diversity index over productive rearrangements. Here the immuneACCESS table is served through TCRdb, limited to in-frame sequences with V and J called. Missing clones are a known gap in these copies; in checked studies unresolved V genes cover under half, and the rest lacks a known reason. V and J calls plus clone size are reproduced from that table; the DNA served to infer D and trimming. For this sample there are tens of thousands of clones; 85% appear just once. About 11% of the sample comes from the top ten.

Looking up the germline V gene yields CDR1 SGHTA and CDR2 FQGNSA. The CDR3 goes from the cysteine to the phenylalanine over 19 residues. Left in the record is the CDR3 DNA by itself, 57 bases read in frame from the first base. Clipping removes 0 bases from V and 0 bases from J, with 11 as the unmatched junction base count. This entry comes from a study of blood T cell repertoires in COVID-19 (TCRdb year 2020). About the investigation overall: Samples covering the acute and convalescent phases of COVID-19 were provided by collaborators in the United States, Italy and Spain. The prospective study material was composed of cDNA or gDNA derived from T cells, B-cell-depleted T cells, or PBMCs. Subjects who had been exposed to COVID-19, were actively infected with it, or had recovered from it provided the deeply sampled blood TCRbeta repertoires that made up the dataset. A freely available public database, intended as a resource for researchers studying the immune response to SARS-CoV-2, is where the repertoires were released. The samples were drawn from two sources: the first 160 participants of the ongoing ImmuneRACE study, and 1,000 to 1,500 subjects contributed by 6 global collaborators. Nearly every sample came with metadata listing a de-identified subject ID, COVID-19 status, age in years and sex. Where available, HLA class I and class II types were taken from metadata supplied by the sample provider and were not determined by assay-based typing. Overall results and qualifications from the work: How much clinical and demographic metadata was included differed by source and by participant, and the metadata was provided uncurated.

Whole blood was collected in K2EDTA tubes by collaborating institutions according to the institutions' own protocols. For TCRbeta analysis, collaborators shipped samples in one of three forms: frozen whole blood, isolated PBMCs, or DNA extracted from either of those sample types. The chain joins TRBV7-2 to TRBJ2-4; 7 junctional bases match TRBD1. The sample consisted of peripheral blood. This sequence originates from a woman between 65 and 79 years old with active or convalescent COVID-19. The DNA reads TGTGCCAGCAGCTTAGCGGGACAGTTTAACTCCTTAGCCAAAAACATTCAGTACTTC. The translation is CASSLAGQFNSLAKNIQYF.